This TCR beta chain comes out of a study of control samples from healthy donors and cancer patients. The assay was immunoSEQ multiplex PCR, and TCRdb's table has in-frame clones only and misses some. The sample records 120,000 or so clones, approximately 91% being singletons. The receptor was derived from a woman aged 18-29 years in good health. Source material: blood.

CDR3 residues: CASSFRPTAYEQYF. The CDR3 DNA follows: TGTGCCAGCAGTTTTAGACCTACAGCTTACGAGCAGTACTTC. This chain joins TRBV28 and TRBJ2-7; unclear D gene. The germline V and J ends were trimmed by 3 bases and 4 bases, with 13 bases remaining between them. CDR1 and CDR2 from the germline V gene are MDHEN and SYDVKM. This CDR3 has 14 amino acids.